The T cell receptor beta chain under discussion was sequenced for a study of metastatic and nonmetastatic thyroid tumors. The CDR3 consists of 14 residues. Germline V lookup: CDR1 MNHNS, CDR2 SASEGT. V was pared by 7 bases and J by 8 bases, with 9 bases of the junction left unmatched. TCRdb re-called clones from the PCR reads using MiXCR. This table holds 45,000 to 55,000 clones, around 25% found once. Thyroid surgery was performed in patients who had received no treatment beforehand. V gene TRBV6-1 combines with J gene TRBJ2-1, with 9 positions matching TRBD1. What was sequenced was blood. The receptor was isolated from a male donor with papillary thyroid cancer or a benign thyroid nodule (not recorded which). Some clones in this sample may be carry-over from other donors' samples. CDR3 sequence: CASNLQGAGDEQFF. In DNA form, the CDR3 reads TGTGCCAGCAACCTACAGGGGGCTGGGGATGAGCAGTTCTTC.